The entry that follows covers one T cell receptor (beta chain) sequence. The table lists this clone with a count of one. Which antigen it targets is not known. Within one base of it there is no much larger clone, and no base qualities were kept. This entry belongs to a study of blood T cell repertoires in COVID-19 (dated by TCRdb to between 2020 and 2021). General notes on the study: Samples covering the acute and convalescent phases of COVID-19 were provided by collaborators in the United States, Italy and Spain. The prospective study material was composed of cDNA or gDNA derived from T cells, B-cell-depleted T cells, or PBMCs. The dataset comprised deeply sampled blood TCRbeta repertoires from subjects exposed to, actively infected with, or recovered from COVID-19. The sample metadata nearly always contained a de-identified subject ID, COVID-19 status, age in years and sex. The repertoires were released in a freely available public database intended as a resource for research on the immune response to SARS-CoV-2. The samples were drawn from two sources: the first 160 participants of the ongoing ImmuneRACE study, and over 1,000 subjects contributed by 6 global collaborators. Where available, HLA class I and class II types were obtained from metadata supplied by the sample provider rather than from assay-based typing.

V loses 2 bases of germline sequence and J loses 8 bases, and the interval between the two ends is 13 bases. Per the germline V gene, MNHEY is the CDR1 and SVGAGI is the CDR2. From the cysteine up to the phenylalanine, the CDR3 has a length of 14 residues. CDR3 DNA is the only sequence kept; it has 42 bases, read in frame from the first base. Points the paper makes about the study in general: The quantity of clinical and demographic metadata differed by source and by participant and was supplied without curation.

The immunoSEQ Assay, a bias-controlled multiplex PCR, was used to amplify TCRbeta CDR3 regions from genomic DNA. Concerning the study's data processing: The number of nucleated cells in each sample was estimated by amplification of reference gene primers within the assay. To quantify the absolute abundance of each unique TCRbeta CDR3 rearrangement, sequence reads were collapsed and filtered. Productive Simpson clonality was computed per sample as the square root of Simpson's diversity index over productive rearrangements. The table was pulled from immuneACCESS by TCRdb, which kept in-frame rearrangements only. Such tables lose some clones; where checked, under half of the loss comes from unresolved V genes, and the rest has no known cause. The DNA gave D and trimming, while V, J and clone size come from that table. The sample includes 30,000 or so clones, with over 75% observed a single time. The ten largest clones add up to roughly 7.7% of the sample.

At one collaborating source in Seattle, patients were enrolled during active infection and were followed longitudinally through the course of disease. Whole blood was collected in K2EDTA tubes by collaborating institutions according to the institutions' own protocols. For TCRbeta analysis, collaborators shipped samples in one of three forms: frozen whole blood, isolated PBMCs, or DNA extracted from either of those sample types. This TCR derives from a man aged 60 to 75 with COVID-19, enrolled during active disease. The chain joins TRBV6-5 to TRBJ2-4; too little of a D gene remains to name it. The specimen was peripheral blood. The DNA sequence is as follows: TGTGCCAGCAGTTACACAAGAACACAAGACATTCAGTACTTC. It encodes CASSYTRTQDIQYF.